This is a list of T cell receptor beta chains from one sample in a study of cytomegalovirus exposure and HLA in healthy donors. Measured with immunoSEQ multiplex PCR; TCRdb has only the in-frame clones, and not every one. This sample carries 150,000 to 200,000 clones, roughly four fifths of them seen once, and the ten largest clones take more than 2%. The sequenced sample consisted of PBMCs. The receptor source for this set is a woman in her thirties in good health and CMV-seropositive. CDR3s include the opening cysteine and the closing phenylalanine or tryptophan. The D gene is left open where the match is weak. Not every row has a clone size; where given, it reads once, few, many or a size class.

>TRBJ2-7|.|TRBV27|TRBD1
TGTGCCAGCACCTCCACCGGGACAGGGGTCTACGAGCAGTACTTC
CASTSTGTGVYEQYF
>TRBJ1-5|.|TRBV19|.
TGTGCCAGTAGTATAGAGCGAGCTAGCAATCAGCCCCAGCATTTT
CASSIERASNQPQHF
>TRBJ2-3|.|TRBV19|.
TGTGCCAGTAGTATAGGGCCAGATACGCAGTATTTT
CASSIGPDTQYF
>TRBJ2-2|.|TRBV5-1|TRBD2
TGCGCCAGCAGCGCGGAGACTAGCGCCGGGGAGCTGTTTTTT
CASSAETSAGELFF
>TRBJ1-1|once|TRBV7-9|.
TGTGCCAGCAGCTTACAAGGGGGGAACACTGAAGCTTTCTTT
CASSLQGGNTEAFF
>TRBJ1-5|.|TRBV9|.
TGTGCCAGCAGCGTAGGAGGTCAGGGTTTTCAGCCCCAGCATTTT
CASSVGGQGFQPQHF
>TRBJ1-2|.|TRBV6-1|TRBD1
TGTGCCAGCAGCCACAGGGGGCCCCACTATGGCTACACCTTC
CASSHRGPHYGYTF
>TRBJ1-6|.|TRBV6-1|TRBD1
TGTGCCAGCAGCTTCACAGGGGTACGGTCACCCCTCCACTTT
CASSFTGVRSPLHF
>TRBJ2-7|.|TRBV5-1|TRBD1
TGCGCCAGCAGCCCGGACAGGTTCTCCTACGAGCAGTACTTC
CASSPDRFSYEQYF
>TRBJ2-1|.|TRBV5-1|TRBD2
TGCGCCAGCAGCTCCCCCGGCGGGGGGGAGGCCAATGAGCAGTTCTTC
CASSSPGGGEANEQFF
>TRBJ2-3|.|TRBV7-2|TRBD2
TGTGCCAGCAGCCCCCACAGCGGGGAGGATACGCAGTATTTT
CASSPHSGEDTQYF
>TRBJ1-2|.|TRBV5-4|.
TGTGCCAGCAGCTTGGCCTTGGGAGATGGCTACACCTTC
CASSLALGDGYTF
>TRBJ1-5|.|TRBV21-1|.
TGTGCCAGCACCTTTACCCAAGGACAGGGACATAATCAGCCCCAGCATTTT
CASTFTQGQGHNQPQHF
>TRBJ1-5|.|TRBV5-8|.
TGTGCCAGCAGCTTGGTGGCAGGGGTAGGCAATCAGCCCCAGCATTTT
CASSLVAGVGNQPQHF
>TRBJ1-2|.|TRBV27|.
TGTGCCAGCAGACTTAGTCGGGGTCGGGTCTACACCTTC
CASRLSRGRVYTF
>TRBJ1-5|.|TRBV19|TRBD1
TGTGCCAGTAGTCCCTGGACAGGGGTCAATCAGCCCCAGCATTTT
CASSPWTGVNQPQHF
>TRBJ2-4|.|TRBV7-2|.
TGTGCCAGCAGGGTTACGGGGGAAAACATTCAGTACTTC
CASRVTGENIQYF
>TRBJ2-3|.|TRBV9|TRBD1
TGTGCCAGCAGCGTAGAGGGACAGTCTGTGGATACGCAGTATTTT
CASSVEGQSVDTQYF
>TRBJ1-4|few|TRBV29-1|.
TGCAGCGTTGAAGATCAGCCGGGGGTTTTAGGATTT
CSVEDQPGVLGF
>TRBJ2-5|.|TRBV10-3|TRBD1
TGTGCCATCAGACCGACAGGGACCCAAGAGACCCAGTACTTC
CAIRPTGTQETQYF
>TRBJ1-2|.|TRBV2|TRBD1
TGTGCCAGCACCGAAGGGCAGGGGGAGAACTATGGCTACACCTTC
CASTEGQGENYGYTF
>TRBJ1-1|.|TRBV30|.
TGTGCCTGGAGGACCCTAGGGAGGACCCCGAACACTGAAGCTTTCTTT
CAWRTLGRTPNTEAFF
>TRBJ1-1|.|TRBV4-3|.
TGCGCCAGCAGCCTTGGGCCGGGCGGGGGCACTGAAGCTTTCTTT
CASSLGPGGGTEAFF
>TRBJ1-6|few|TRBV5-1|.
TGCGCCAGCAGCTTGGGGGCCGGTGTAGGCTCACCCCTCCACTTT
CASSLGAGVGSPLHF
>TRBJ2-7|.|TRBV4-1|TRBD2
TGCGCCAGCAGCCAAGAGCTAGCGGGATATCACGAGCAGTACTTC
CASSQELAGYHEQYF
>TRBJ2-2|.|TRBV30|.
TGTGCCTGGACTTGGGGCAATCTCGGTCGGTGGGAGCTGTTTTTT
CAWTWGNLGRWELFF
>TRBJ1-1|.|TRBV6-6|TRBD1
TGTGCCAGCAGTAAACCAGGGGGCTCAGGGACTGAAGCTTTCTTT
CASSKPGGSGTEAFF